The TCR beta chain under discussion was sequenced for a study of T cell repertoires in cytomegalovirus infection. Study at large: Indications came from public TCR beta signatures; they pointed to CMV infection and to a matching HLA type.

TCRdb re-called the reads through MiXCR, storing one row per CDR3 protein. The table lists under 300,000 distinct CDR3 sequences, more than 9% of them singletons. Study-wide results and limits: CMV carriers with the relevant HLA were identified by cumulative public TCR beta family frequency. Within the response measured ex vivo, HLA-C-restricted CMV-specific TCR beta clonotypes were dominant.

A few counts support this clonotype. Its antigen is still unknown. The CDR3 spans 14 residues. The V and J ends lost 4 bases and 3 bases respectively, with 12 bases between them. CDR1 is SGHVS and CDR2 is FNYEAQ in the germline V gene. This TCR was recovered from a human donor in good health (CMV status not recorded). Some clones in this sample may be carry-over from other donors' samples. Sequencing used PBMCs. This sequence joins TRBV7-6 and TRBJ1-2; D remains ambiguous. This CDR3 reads CASSSLFSDYGYTF. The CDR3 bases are TGTGCCAGCAGCTCCTTATTTTCCGACTATGGCTACACCTTC.